Reported below is one T cell receptor beta chain. The protocol was immunoSEQ multiplex PCR, while the TCRdb copy is restricted to in-frame clones and leaves out a portion. Here the sample spans some 120,000 clones, 92% being singletons. The source of the sample is a study of blood T cell repertoires in COVID-19. The specimen sequenced was peripheral blood. The receptor was derived from a man in his fifties or sixties with COVID-19, enrolled during active disease.

This CDR3 reads CASGKDRAPSPYGYTF. Here the CDR3 DNA reads TGTGCCAGCGGGAAAGACAGGGCCCCTTCCCCCTATGGCTACACCTTC. V is TRBV27 and J is TRBJ1-2, with 7 positions matching TRBD1. From germline, CDR1 is MNHEY and CDR2 SMNVEV (reference sequence). Trimming took 8 bases from V and 4 from J; bases not matched to a gene: 16. CDR3 length: 16 amino acids.